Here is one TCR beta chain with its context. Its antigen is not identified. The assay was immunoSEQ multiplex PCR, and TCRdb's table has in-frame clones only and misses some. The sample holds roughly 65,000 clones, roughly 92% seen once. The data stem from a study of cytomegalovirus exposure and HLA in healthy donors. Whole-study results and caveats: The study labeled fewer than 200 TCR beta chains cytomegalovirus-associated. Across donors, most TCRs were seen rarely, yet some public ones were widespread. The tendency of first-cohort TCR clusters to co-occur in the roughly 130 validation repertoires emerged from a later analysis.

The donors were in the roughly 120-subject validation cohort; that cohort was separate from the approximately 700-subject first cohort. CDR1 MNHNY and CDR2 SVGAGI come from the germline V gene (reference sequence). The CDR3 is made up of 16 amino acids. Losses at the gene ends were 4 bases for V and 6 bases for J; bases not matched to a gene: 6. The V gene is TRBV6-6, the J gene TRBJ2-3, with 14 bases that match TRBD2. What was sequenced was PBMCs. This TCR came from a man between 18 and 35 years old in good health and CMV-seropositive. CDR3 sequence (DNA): TGTGCCAGCAGTTTGGGACTAGCGGGAGCCGGCGATACGCAGTATTTT. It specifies CASSLGLAGAGDTQYF.